The present entry profiles one TCR beta chain with its context. The sample is drawn from a study of OX40 agonist ivuxolimab in advanced cancers. The table came from immunoSEQ multiplex PCR; TCRdb's copy has only in-frame clones and leaves some out. The table records more than 60,000 clones, 77% of them present only once. The sequence was obtained from an adult with an advanced solid tumor such as melanoma, head and neck, liver or kidney cancer. The source was CD4+ or CD8+ T cells sorted from blood, collected in a trial of the OX40 agonist ivuxolimab.

CDR3: CASSSKRAGLDTQYF. The CDR3 region has the DNA TGTGCCAGCAGCTCAAAGCGGGCTGGTCTAGATACGCAGTATTTT. This chain connects TRBV5-6 to TRBJ2-3; a weak D match, TRBD2 (6 bases). Per the germline V gene, CDR1 is SGHDT and CDR2 is YYEEEE. The CDR3 totals 15 residues. V lost 3 bases, J lost 5 bases, and 16 bases lay in between.